Shown below are 15 T cell receptor beta chains from a single sample sequenced in a study of T cells in Graves' hyperthyroidism and ophthalmopathy. TCR beta CDR3 regions were amplified from RNA transcripts. The study used the HTBI primer set for a first-round RT-PCR of the TCR CDR3. TCRdb recomputed calls from the multiplex PCR reads with MiXCR, one row per CDR3 protein. The sample records a few hundred thousand distinct CDR3 sequences, 15% being singletons. Sequences were obtained from blood. These TCRs come from a woman aged 25 to 45 with Graves' hyperthyroidism.

This clonotype was detected only a few times. The chain links TRBV2 to TRBJ1-6; D gene uncertain. CDR3 length: 11 amino acids. Deletions cut 8 bases from V and 10 bases from J, with 9 bases between. Germline V gene lookup returns CDR1 SNHLY and CDR2 FYNNEI. The CDR3 reads CASDFGSPLHF. The CDR3 bases are TGTGCCAGCGACTTTGGATCACCCCTCCACTTT. The full variable domain, its missing parts supplied by reference TRBV2 and TRBJ1-6, is EPEVTQTPSHQVTQMGQEVILRCVPISNHLYFYWYRQILGQKVEFLVSFYNNEISEKSEIFDDQFSVERPDGSNFTLKIRSTKLEDSAMYFCASDFGSPLHFGNGTRLTVT.

V is TRBV29-1 and J is TRBJ2-7, with 10 positions matching TRBD2. The V segment lost 7 bases and the J segment 7 bases; nucleotides outside the gene matches: 4. Looked up from germline, CDR1 is SQVTM and CDR2 is ANQGSEA. The CDR3 totals 11 residues. DNA for the CDR3: TGCAGCGGGCTACTAGCGGGAGAGCAGTACTTC. This gives the protein CSGLLAGEQYF.

CDR3 loop: CASRPMGTSGSHYEQYF. The CDR3 region has the DNA TGTGCCAGCAGACCCATGGGGACTAGCGGGTCACATTACGAGCAGTACTTC. The chain recombines TRBV28 with TRBJ2-7; 12 bases match TRBD2. V lost 6 bases to trimming and J lost 4 bases; unmatched junction nucleotides: 13. This CDR3 contains 17 residues. The germline gives CDR1 MDHEN, CDR2 SYDVKM.

The rearrangement links TRBV4-1 to TRBJ2-5; the D is unclear. The ends were cut back, 1 base at V and 2 bases at J, with 8 bases in the middle. In germline, CDR1 is MGHRA, CDR2 YSYEKL. The CDR3 loop spans 14 amino acids. CDR3 sequence: CASSQVGSQETQYF. In nucleotides, the CDR3 is TGCGCCAGCAGCCAAGTGGGCAGTCAAGAGACCCAGTACTTC.

Regarding this clonotype: A read error is likely, as this CDR3 ends without the conserved phenylalanine or tryptophan. The rearrangement joins TRBV28 to TRBJ2-4; D tentatively fits TRBD1 or TRBD2 (6 bases each). The V gene's germline CDR1 is MDHEN and CDR2 SYDVKM. CDR3 length: 19 residues. The V end lost 3 bases, the J end lost 0 bases, and 21 bases lay between the germline ends. CDR3 sequence: CASSLPGDFVTLAKNIQYL. DNA for the CDR3: TGTGCCAGCAGTTTGCCAGGGGACTTCGTCACTTTAGCCAAAAACATTCAGTACCTC.

This clonotype was counted ten times or more. This chain connects TRBV28 to TRBJ1-1, with D possibly TRBD1 on 5 matching bases. Trimming stripped 5 bases from V and 6 bases from J, with 13 bases between. This CDR3 contains 13 residues. The germline gives CDR1 MDHEN, CDR2 SYDVKM. The CDR3 here is CASSGGWVSEAFF. The CDR3 region has the DNA TGTGCCAGCAGTGGGGGATGGGTCTCTGAAGCTTTCTTT. The full variable domain, rest sourced from reference TRBV28 and TRBJ1-1, is DVKVTQSSRYLVKRTGEKVFLECVQDMDHENMFWYRQDPGLGLRLIYFSYDVKMKEKGDIPEGYSVSREKKERFSLILESASTNQTSMYLCASSGGWVSEAFFGQGTRLTVV.

In this sample, this clonotype turned up many times. The J gene is TRBJ2-3, the V gene TRBV28; 8 bases fit TRBD1. The CDR3 is 16 amino acids. Germline assignment: CDR1 MDHEN and CDR2 SYDVKM. Trimming cost V 3 bases and J 2 bases; bases outside gene matches: 7. In DNA form, the CDR3 reads TGTGCCAGCAGTTTTGCTGGACAGGGTGTCACAGATACGCAGTATTTT. Protein sequence: CASSFAGQGVTDTQYF.

This clonotype has more than one count but fewer than ten. The rearrangement links TRBV19 to TRBJ1-5; D might be TRBD1 (6 bases). Trimming cost V 2 bases and J 2 bases, with 10 bases left between them. Germline loops: CDR1 LNHDA, CDR2 SQIVND (reference sequence). The CDR3 extends over 15 amino acids. CDR3 sequence reads: CASSILAGGNQPQHF. DNA of the CDR3: TGTGCCAGTAGTATATTGGCAGGGGGCAATCAGCCCCAGCATTTT. Filled out from reference TRBV19 and TRBJ1-5, the complete variable domain reads DGGITQSPKYLFRKEGQNVTLSCEQNLNHDAMYWYRQDPGQGLRLIYYSQIVNDFQKGDIAEGYSVSREKKESFPLTVTSAQKNPTAFYLCASSILAGGNQPQHFGDGTRLSIL.

The J gene is TRBJ2-7, the V gene TRBV7-6, with D tentatively TRBD1 or TRBD2 (5 bases each). The CDR3 covers 13 residues. Trimming removed 5 bases from V and 3 bases from J, with 11 bases in between. CDR1 is SGHVS, CDR2 FNYEAQ, per germline. CDR3 amino acids: CASSLGPYYEQYF. CDR3 nucleotide sequence: TGTGCCAGCAGCCTGGGACCCTACTACGAGCAGTACTTC.

This clonotype has a handful of counts. The chain couples TRBV20-1 to TRBJ1-3, with unresolved D. This CDR3 has 16 amino acids. Trimming removed 3 bases at V and 4 bases at J, with 19 bases between. CDR1 and CDR2 from the germline V gene are DFQATT and SNEGSKA (reference sequence). CDR3: CSASEPETSAGNTIYF. The CDR3 nucleotides are TGCAGTGCTAGCGAACCGGAGACTTCGGCCGGAAACACCATATATTTT.

This clonotype came up many times. This chain uses TRBV27 with TRBJ2-4, with 8 bases identical to TRBD1. With 5 bases clipped from V and 5 bases from J, the junction kept 8 bases outside the gene matches. In germline, CDR1 is MNHEY, CDR2 SMNVEV (reference sequence). CDR3 length: 15 amino acids. The CDR3 spells CASSPPRGPENIQYF. In DNA form, the CDR3 reads TGTGCCAGCAGTCCCCCCAGGGGGCCGGAAAACATTCAGTACTTC.

This clonotype was recorded many times. The genes are TRBV7-2 and TRBJ1-5; D unclear. Deletions cut 5 bases from V and 4 bases from J, with 15 bases between. Germline CDR1 SGHTA, CDR2 FQGNSA. The CDR3 is made up of 15 amino acids. The DNA of the CDR3 is TGTGCCAGCAGCCCTTCTTCCGGGATGAATCAGCCCCAGCATTTT. Its protein is CASSPSSGMNQPQHF.

Points on this clonotype: A read error may produce the germline difference seen at one junction end. The chain joins TRBV20-1 to TRBJ2-1, with a possible D match to TRBD2 (6 bases). Germline V gives CDR1 DFQATT, CDR2 SNEGSKA (reference sequence). There are 14 residues in the CDR3. The CDR3 loop is CSAASRTTYNGQFF. CDR3 sequence (DNA): TGCAGTGCTGCCTCGAGGACTACCTACAATGGGCAGTTCTTC.

The chain has TRBV5-1 and TRBJ2-2; perhaps D is TRBD1 or TRBD2 (7 bases each). Looked up from germline, CDR1 is SGHRS and CDR2 is YFSETQ. The CDR3 runs to 16 residues. The V end lost 0 bases, the J end lost 3 bases, and 12 bases lay between the germline ends. CDR3 sequence: CASSLGPGGDTGELFF. The CDR3 DNA reads TGCGCCAGCAGCTTGGGGCCAGGGGGGGACACCGGGGAGCTGTTTTTT.

This clonotype was observed a handful of times. This chain links TRBV7-8 with TRBJ2-5; 11 nucleotides agree with TRBD2. The CDR3 runs 16 residues. J gave up 2 bases and V 2 bases, and 4 bases lay outside the gene matches. CDR1 and CDR2 from the germline V gene are SGHVS and FQNEAQ. The CDR3 DNA is TGTGCCAGCAGCTTACTGGGACTAGCGGAACAAGAGACCCAGTACTTC. Its protein is CASSLLGLAEQETQYF.